The present entry profiles one T cell receptor beta chain with its context. The data derive from a study of Ad26.COV2.S vaccination and SARS-CoV-2 variants. The assay was immunoSEQ multiplex PCR, and TCRdb's table has in-frame clones only and misses some. In the table there are around 300,000 clones, roughly 89% of which are singletons. Treatment indicated: around 19 received Ad26.COV2.S at low or high dose, single or two shots; about five received placebo; per-sample allocation not given. Samples were taken on day 63 after the first vaccine or placebo injection. Germline loops: CDR1 SGHDN, CDR2 FVKESK. This CDR3 is built from 18 residues. V dropped 0 bases and J dropped 7; count of bases not matched to a gene: 13.

V usage is TRBV14 and J usage is TRBJ2-3; 10 bases fit TRBD2. The specimen was peripheral blood, collected in a trial of Ad26.COV2.S vaccine versus placebo. The source is a person aged 18-60 years who received the Ad26.COV2.S COVID-19 vaccine or a placebo. CDR3 sequence: CASSQDRLAGVAPHTQYF. CDR3 DNA: TGTGCCAGCAGCCAAGATCGTCTAGCGGGAGTCGCCCCTCATACGCAGTATTTT.